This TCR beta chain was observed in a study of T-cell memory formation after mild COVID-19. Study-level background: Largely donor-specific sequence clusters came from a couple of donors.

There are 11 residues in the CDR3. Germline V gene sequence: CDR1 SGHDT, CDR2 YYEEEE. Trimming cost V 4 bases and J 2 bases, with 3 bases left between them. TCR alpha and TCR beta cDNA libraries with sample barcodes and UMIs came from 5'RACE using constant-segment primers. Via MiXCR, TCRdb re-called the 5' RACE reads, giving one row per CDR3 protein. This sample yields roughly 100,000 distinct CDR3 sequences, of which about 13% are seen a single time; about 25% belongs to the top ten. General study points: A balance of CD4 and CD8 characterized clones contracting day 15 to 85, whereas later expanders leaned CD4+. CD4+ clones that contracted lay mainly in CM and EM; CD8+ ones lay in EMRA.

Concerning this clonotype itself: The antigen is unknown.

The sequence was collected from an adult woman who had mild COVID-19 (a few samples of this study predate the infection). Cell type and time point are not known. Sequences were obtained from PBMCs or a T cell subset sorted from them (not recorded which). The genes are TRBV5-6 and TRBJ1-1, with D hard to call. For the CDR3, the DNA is TGTGCCAGCAGCGTAAACACTGAAGCTTTCTTT. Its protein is CASSVNTEAFF. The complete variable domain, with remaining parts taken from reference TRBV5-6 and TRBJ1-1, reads DAGVTQSPTHLIKTRGQQVTLRCSPKSGHDTVSWYQQALGQGPQFIFQYYEEEERQRGNFPDRFSGHQFPNYSSELNVNALLLGDSALYLCASSVNTEAFFGQGTRLTVV.